A selection of T cell receptor beta chains follows, all from one sample in a study of blood T cell repertoires in COVID-19. Sequenced by immunoSEQ multiplex PCR; TCRdb stores in-frame clones only, minus some. Of 230,000 or so clones in the sample, about four fifths were seen once. The sequenced sample was peripheral blood. The receptors here all came from a woman aged 80 or over with COVID-19, enrolled during active disease. CDR3s include the opening cysteine and the closing phenylalanine or tryptophan. The order of the fields is V gene, J gene, clone size, D gene, CDR3 protein, CDR3 DNA. D genes are given only for firm matches. A clone size is listed for some rows: how often the clone was seen (once, few, many), or a class if it is expanded.

TRBV19,TRBJ2-1,NA,TRBD1,CASRLDRGHYNEQFF,TGTGCCAGTAGACTTGACAGGGGGCATTACAATGAGCAGTTCTTC
TRBV10-2,TRBJ1-6,many,NA,CASKEGSNSPLHF,TGCGCCAGCAAGGAGGGCAGTAATTCACCCCTCCACTTT
TRBV7-6,TRBJ2-3,NA,NA,CASSPGARATDTQYF,TGTGCCAGCAGCCCAGGGGCTAGGGCCACAGATACGCAGTATTTT
TRBV27,TRBJ1-5,NA,NA,CASSFQGKGQPQHF,TGTGCCAGCAGTTTCCAGGGCAAGGGACAGCCCCAGCATTTT
TRBV9,TRBJ2-6,once,NA,CASSVEYNSGANVLTF,TGTGCCAGCAGCGTAGAATACAACTCTGGGGCCAACGTCCTGACTTTC
TRBV19,TRBJ1-1,NA,NA,CASWRDPRGTEAFF,TGTGCCAGTTGGCGCGATCCTCGGGGAACTGAAGCTTTCTTT
TRBV6-5,TRBJ2-7,NA,NA,CASTLTVTVYEQYF,TGTGCCAGCACCCTGACAGTAACCGTGTACGAGCAGTACTTC
TRBV4-2,TRBJ2-3,NA,NA,CASSQVNSLWGSSTDTQYF,TGTGCCAGCAGCCAAGTAAACTCCTTGTGGGGCTCTAGCACAGATACGCAGTATTTT
TRBV9,TRBJ1-1,NA,NA,CASSVREPEAFF,TGTGCCAGCAGCGTACGGGAACCTGAAGCTTTCTTT
TRBV7-2,TRBJ2-2,NA,TRBD2,CASSRLSGGVTGELFF,TGTGCCAGCAGCCGTCTTAGCGGGGGGGTCACCGGGGAGCTGTTTTTT
TRBV5-1,TRBJ1-3,NA,NA,CASSLNGHPSGNTIYF,TGCGCCAGCAGCTTGAACGGTCACCCCTCTGGAAACACCATATATTTT
TRBV7-9,TRBJ2-3,many,TRBD1,CASSSEGAGTQYF,TGTGCCAGCAGCTCTGAGGGGGCAGGGACGCAGTATTTT
TRBV5-1,TRBJ2-5,NA,TRBD1,CASSSWTGGAGETQYF,TGCGCCAGCAGCTCCTGGACAGGGGGCGCGGGAGAGACCCAGTACTTC
TRBV5-4,TRBJ2-7,NA,TRBD2,CASSLGLAGSSYEQYF,TGTGCCAGCAGCCTGGGCCTAGCGGGGAGCTCCTACGAGCAGTACTTC
TRBV3-1/TRBV3-2,TRBJ2-4,NA,TRBD1,CASSQETGGVNIQYF,TGTGCCAGCAGCCAAGAGACAGGGGGCGTAAACATTCAGTACTTC
TRBV5-1,TRBJ1-1,NA,NA,CASSLGTSNTEAFF,TGCGCCAGCAGCTTGGGGACATCGAACACTGAAGCTTTCTTT
TRBV19,TRBJ1-1,NA,TRBD1,CASRIGTERVTEAFF,TGTGCCAGTAGGATCGGGACAGAAAGGGTCACTGAAGCTTTCTTT
TRBV2,TRBJ1-3,NA,TRBD1,CATSRDRWISGNTIYF,TGTGCCACCAGCAGGGACAGATGGATCTCTGGAAACACCATATATTTT
TRBV27,TRBJ1-1,NA,NA,CASSHRPGAEAFF,TGTGCCAGCAGTCACAGGCCTGGAGCTGAAGCTTTCTTT
TRBV2,TRBJ1-2,once,TRBD1,CASSRTGLGDGYTF,TGTGCCAGCAGTAGGACAGGGTTAGGGGATGGCTACACCTTC